A selection of T cell receptor beta chains follows, all from one sample in a study of blood T cell repertoires in COVID-19. Produced via immunoSEQ multiplex PCR; TCRdb's table is partial and in-frame only. This sample has around 190,000 clones; 70% to 90% occur once, and the top ten carry 15% to 20%. Sequencing used peripheral blood. The receptor source for this set is a man aged 50 to 60 with COVID-19, enrolled during active disease. Each CDR3 is given with its conserved first and last residue. Each record gives: V gene, D gene, clone size, J gene, CDR3 protein, CDR3 DNA. D genes are given only for firm matches. Expanded clones are given a class, and other clones once, few, many or no size at all.

v_gene: TRBV6-1; d_gene: .; abundance: once; j_gene: TRBJ1-5; CDR3aa: CASSEIDWSNQPQHF; CDR3nt: TGTGCCAGCAGTGAAATTGACTGGAGCAATCAGCCCCAGCATTTT
v_gene: TRBV18; d_gene: .; abundance: .; j_gene: TRBJ2-7; CDR3aa: CASSPRQGAYEQYF; CDR3nt: TGTGCCAGCTCACCACGTCAGGGTGCCTACGAGCAGTACTTC
v_gene: TRBV6-6; d_gene: .; abundance: .; j_gene: TRBJ1-4; CDR3aa: CASSYSGTNEKLFF; CDR3nt: TGTGCCAGCAGTTATAGCGGGACTAATGAAAAACTGTTTTTT
v_gene: TRBV15; d_gene: TRBD2; abundance: few; j_gene: TRBJ2-5; CDR3aa: CATSRDLRGSGSFVRETQYF; CDR3nt: TGTGCCACCAGCAGAGATTTACGGGGTAGCGGGAGTTTTGTTAGAGAGACCCAGTACTTC
v_gene: TRBV6-1; d_gene: .; abundance: .; j_gene: TRBJ1-6; CDR3aa: CASSEPSPTYNSPLHF; CDR3nt: TGTGCCAGCAGTGAACCAAGCCCAACCTATAATTCACCCCTCCACTTT
v_gene: TRBV6-6; d_gene: .; abundance: .; j_gene: TRBJ1-5; CDR3aa: CASTRRGSGQPQHF; CDR3nt: TGTGCCAGCACCCGGAGGGGTTCCGGGCAGCCCCAGCATTTT
v_gene: TRBV11-3; d_gene: TRBD2; abundance: .; j_gene: TRBJ2-2; CDR3aa: CASNAGGLANTGELFF; CDR3nt: TGTGCCAGCAACGCCGGGGGACTAGCGAACACCGGGGAGCTGTTTTTT
v_gene: TRBV4-3; d_gene: TRBD2; abundance: .; j_gene: TRBJ2-4; CDR3aa: CASSPSGGENIQYF; CDR3nt: TGCGCCAGCAGCCCTAGCGGGGGGGAAAACATTCAGTACTTC
v_gene: TRBV3-1/TRBV3-2; d_gene: .; abundance: .; j_gene: TRBJ2-7; CDR3aa: CASSHELGRGYEQYF; CDR3nt: TGTGCCAGCAGCCACGAGCTGGGGCGGGGCTACGAGCAGTACTTC
v_gene: TRBV7-8; d_gene: .; abundance: .; j_gene: TRBJ2-2; CDR3aa: CASSLVLATGELFF; CDR3nt: TGTGCCAGCAGCTTAGTGTTGGCTACCGGGGAGCTGTTTTTT
v_gene: TRBV9; d_gene: .; abundance: .; j_gene: TRBJ2-3; CDR3aa: CASSVGIGRGTDTQYF; CDR3nt: TGTGCCAGCAGCGTAGGAATCGGGAGAGGCACAGATACGCAGTATTTT
v_gene: TRBV6-5; d_gene: TRBD1; abundance: .; j_gene: TRBJ1-5; CDR3aa: CASSAGTGGSQPQHF; CDR3nt: TGTGCCAGCAGCGCCGGGACAGGGGGTAGTCAGCCCCAGCATTTT
v_gene: TRBV6-6; d_gene: .; abundance: .; j_gene: TRBJ2-3; CDR3aa: CASNDYTLAATDTQYF; CDR3nt: TGTGCCAGCAATGACTACACCCTTGCGGCGACAGATACGCAGTATTTT
v_gene: TRBV6-5; d_gene: .; abundance: .; j_gene: TRBJ1-2; CDR3aa: CASTAQRHGYTF; CDR3nt: TGTGCCAGCACGGCTCAGCGGCATGGCTACACCTTC
v_gene: TRBV7-9; d_gene: TRBD2; abundance: few; j_gene: TRBJ2-7; CDR3aa: CASTASGRDWVEQYF; CDR3nt: TGTGCCAGCACGGCTAGCGGGAGGGATTGGGTCGAGCAGTACTTC
v_gene: TRBV7-9; d_gene: TRBD2; abundance: .; j_gene: TRBJ2-3; CDR3aa: CASSLVLAGGGADTQYF; CDR3nt: TGTGCCAGCAGCTTAGTTCTGGCGGGGGGCGGAGCAGATACGCAGTATTTT
v_gene: TRBV3-1/TRBV3-2; d_gene: .; abundance: .; j_gene: TRBJ2-1; CDR3aa: CASYAEGAGNEQFF; CDR3nt: TGTGCCAGCTATGCTGAGGGAGCAGGAAATGAGCAGTTCTTC
v_gene: TRBV6-5; d_gene: TRBD1; abundance: .; j_gene: TRBJ2-2; CDR3aa: CASSSVGDRSTGELFF; CDR3nt: TGTGCCAGCAGTTCGGTCGGGGACAGGAGCACCGGGGAGCTGTTTTTT
v_gene: TRBV7-8; d_gene: .; abundance: .; j_gene: TRBJ2-7; CDR3aa: CASSLARRGADYEQYF; CDR3nt: TGTGCCAGCAGCTTAGCGAGAAGGGGCGCAGACTACGAGCAGTACTTC
v_gene: TRBV6-1; d_gene: TRBD1; abundance: .; j_gene: TRBJ2-2; CDR3aa: CASSEEQGATGELFF; CDR3nt: TGTGCCAGCAGTGAAGAACAGGGGGCAACCGGGGAGCTGTTTTTT
v_gene: TRBV12-2; d_gene: .; abundance: .; j_gene: TRBJ2-7; CDR3aa: CASLVGTSGMNRKGQYF; CDR3nt: TGTGCAAGCCTGGTAGGGACTAGCGGGATGAACCGAAAGGGTCAGTACTTC
v_gene: TRBV6-5; d_gene: .; abundance: few; j_gene: TRBJ2-3; CDR3aa: CASSYSSLYTDTQYF; CDR3nt: TGTGCCAGCAGTTACTCCTCACTATACACAGATACGCAGTATTTT
v_gene: TRBV29-1; d_gene: .; abundance: .; j_gene: TRBJ1-1; CDR3aa: CSVRDRHRLNTEAFF; CDR3nt: TGCAGCGTCAGAGACAGACATAGGCTGAACACTGAAGCTTTCTTT
v_gene: TRBV4-3; d_gene: .; abundance: .; j_gene: TRBJ1-2; CDR3aa: CASSQVQGANYGYTF; CDR3nt: TGCGCCAGCAGCCAAGTTCAGGGCGCTAACTATGGCTACACCTTC
v_gene: TRBV24-1; d_gene: TRBD1; abundance: .; j_gene: TRBJ2-3; CDR3aa: CATSGTGTDTQYF; CDR3nt: TGTGCCACCAGTGGGACAGGGACAGATACGCAGTATTTT
v_gene: TRBV2; d_gene: TRBD1; abundance: .; j_gene: TRBJ1-4; CDR3aa: CASSPTTGSSEKLFF; CDR3nt: TGTGCCAGCAGTCCTACGACAGGGTCGAGTGAAAAACTGTTTTTT
v_gene: TRBV5-5; d_gene: TRBD1; abundance: .; j_gene: TRBJ1-1; CDR3aa: CASSLGGRGDTEAFF; CDR3nt: TGTGCCAGCAGCTTGGGAGGCAGGGGGGACACTGAAGCTTTCTTT
v_gene: TRBV6-2/TRBV6-3; d_gene: TRBD2; abundance: .; j_gene: TRBJ2-2; CDR3aa: CASSPPLSSGRYVTGELFF; CDR3nt: TGTGCCAGCAGTCCCCCGTTGTCTAGCGGGAGATATGTCACCGGGGAGCTGTTTTTT
v_gene: TRBV6-2/TRBV6-3; d_gene: .; abundance: .; j_gene: TRBJ1-6; CDR3aa: CASSNRDVNSPLHF; CDR3nt: TGTGCCAGCAGCAACAGGGACGTGAATTCACCCCTCCACTTT
v_gene: TRBV11-2; d_gene: TRBD1; abundance: once; j_gene: TRBJ1-1; CDR3aa: CASSSGTGVLNTEAFF; CDR3nt: TGTGCCAGCAGCTCCGGGACAGGGGTTTTGAACACTGAAGCTTTCTTT
v_gene: TRBV29-1; d_gene: TRBD2; abundance: .; j_gene: TRBJ2-1; CDR3aa: CSVGGTSGYNEQFF; CDR3nt: TGCAGCGTTGGTGGGACTAGCGGATACAATGAGCAGTTCTTC
v_gene: TRBV7-9; d_gene: .; abundance: .; j_gene: TRBJ2-2; CDR3aa: CASSLGSGELFF; CDR3nt: TGTGCCAGCAGCTTAGGTTCGGGGGAGCTGTTTTTT
v_gene: TRBV19; d_gene: .; abundance: .; j_gene: TRBJ1-5; CDR3aa: CASSAPGEQQPQHF; CDR3nt: TGTGCCAGTAGTGCACCAGGGGAACAACAGCCCCAGCATTTT
v_gene: TRBV5-4; d_gene: .; abundance: .; j_gene: TRBJ2-3; CDR3aa: CASSPPPGEDTQYF; CDR3nt: TGTGCCAGCAGCCCTCCTCCGGGGGAAGATACGCAGTATTTT
v_gene: TRBV6-2/TRBV6-3; d_gene: .; abundance: .; j_gene: TRBJ2-2; CDR3aa: CASSFLTGELFF; CDR3nt: TGTGCCAGCAGTTTCCTCACCGGGGAGCTGTTTTTT
v_gene: TRBV14; d_gene: .; abundance: few; j_gene: TRBJ1-1; CDR3aa: CASSLVKNTEAFF; CDR3nt: TGTGCCAGCAGCCTAGTGAAGAACACTGAAGCTTTCTTT
v_gene: TRBV20-1; d_gene: .; abundance: once; j_gene: TRBJ2-1; CDR3aa: CSAPRSNEQFF; CDR3nt: TGCAGTGCCCCGAGGAGCAATGAGCAGTTCTTC
v_gene: TRBV4-3; d_gene: .; abundance: .; j_gene: TRBJ1-3; CDR3aa: CASSQWASPSSGNTIYF; CDR3nt: TGCGCCAGCAGCCAATGGGCGTCGCCAAGCTCTGGAAACACCATATATTTT
v_gene: TRBV30; d_gene: TRBD2; abundance: .; j_gene: TRBJ2-7; CDR3aa: CAWSQTASGRSHEQYF; CDR3nt: TGTGCCTGGAGCCAAACAGCTAGCGGGAGGTCCCACGAGCAGTACTTC
v_gene: TRBV7-9; d_gene: TRBD2; abundance: .; j_gene: TRBJ2-1; CDR3aa: CASSLRTSGGPRTYNEQFF; CDR3nt: TGTGCCAGCAGCTTGCGGACTAGCGGGGGTCCCAGGACCTACAATGAGCAGTTCTTC
v_gene: TRBV7-9; d_gene: TRBD1; abundance: .; j_gene: TRBJ2-5; CDR3aa: CASSLAAGGRPQETQYF; CDR3nt: TGTGCCAGCAGCTTAGCGGCAGGGGGCCGCCCTCAAGAGACCCAGTACTTC
v_gene: TRBV19; d_gene: .; abundance: .; j_gene: TRBJ1-4; CDR3aa: CATKGGTNEKLFF; CDR3nt: TGTGCCACTAAGGGAGGGACTAATGAAAAACTGTTTTTT